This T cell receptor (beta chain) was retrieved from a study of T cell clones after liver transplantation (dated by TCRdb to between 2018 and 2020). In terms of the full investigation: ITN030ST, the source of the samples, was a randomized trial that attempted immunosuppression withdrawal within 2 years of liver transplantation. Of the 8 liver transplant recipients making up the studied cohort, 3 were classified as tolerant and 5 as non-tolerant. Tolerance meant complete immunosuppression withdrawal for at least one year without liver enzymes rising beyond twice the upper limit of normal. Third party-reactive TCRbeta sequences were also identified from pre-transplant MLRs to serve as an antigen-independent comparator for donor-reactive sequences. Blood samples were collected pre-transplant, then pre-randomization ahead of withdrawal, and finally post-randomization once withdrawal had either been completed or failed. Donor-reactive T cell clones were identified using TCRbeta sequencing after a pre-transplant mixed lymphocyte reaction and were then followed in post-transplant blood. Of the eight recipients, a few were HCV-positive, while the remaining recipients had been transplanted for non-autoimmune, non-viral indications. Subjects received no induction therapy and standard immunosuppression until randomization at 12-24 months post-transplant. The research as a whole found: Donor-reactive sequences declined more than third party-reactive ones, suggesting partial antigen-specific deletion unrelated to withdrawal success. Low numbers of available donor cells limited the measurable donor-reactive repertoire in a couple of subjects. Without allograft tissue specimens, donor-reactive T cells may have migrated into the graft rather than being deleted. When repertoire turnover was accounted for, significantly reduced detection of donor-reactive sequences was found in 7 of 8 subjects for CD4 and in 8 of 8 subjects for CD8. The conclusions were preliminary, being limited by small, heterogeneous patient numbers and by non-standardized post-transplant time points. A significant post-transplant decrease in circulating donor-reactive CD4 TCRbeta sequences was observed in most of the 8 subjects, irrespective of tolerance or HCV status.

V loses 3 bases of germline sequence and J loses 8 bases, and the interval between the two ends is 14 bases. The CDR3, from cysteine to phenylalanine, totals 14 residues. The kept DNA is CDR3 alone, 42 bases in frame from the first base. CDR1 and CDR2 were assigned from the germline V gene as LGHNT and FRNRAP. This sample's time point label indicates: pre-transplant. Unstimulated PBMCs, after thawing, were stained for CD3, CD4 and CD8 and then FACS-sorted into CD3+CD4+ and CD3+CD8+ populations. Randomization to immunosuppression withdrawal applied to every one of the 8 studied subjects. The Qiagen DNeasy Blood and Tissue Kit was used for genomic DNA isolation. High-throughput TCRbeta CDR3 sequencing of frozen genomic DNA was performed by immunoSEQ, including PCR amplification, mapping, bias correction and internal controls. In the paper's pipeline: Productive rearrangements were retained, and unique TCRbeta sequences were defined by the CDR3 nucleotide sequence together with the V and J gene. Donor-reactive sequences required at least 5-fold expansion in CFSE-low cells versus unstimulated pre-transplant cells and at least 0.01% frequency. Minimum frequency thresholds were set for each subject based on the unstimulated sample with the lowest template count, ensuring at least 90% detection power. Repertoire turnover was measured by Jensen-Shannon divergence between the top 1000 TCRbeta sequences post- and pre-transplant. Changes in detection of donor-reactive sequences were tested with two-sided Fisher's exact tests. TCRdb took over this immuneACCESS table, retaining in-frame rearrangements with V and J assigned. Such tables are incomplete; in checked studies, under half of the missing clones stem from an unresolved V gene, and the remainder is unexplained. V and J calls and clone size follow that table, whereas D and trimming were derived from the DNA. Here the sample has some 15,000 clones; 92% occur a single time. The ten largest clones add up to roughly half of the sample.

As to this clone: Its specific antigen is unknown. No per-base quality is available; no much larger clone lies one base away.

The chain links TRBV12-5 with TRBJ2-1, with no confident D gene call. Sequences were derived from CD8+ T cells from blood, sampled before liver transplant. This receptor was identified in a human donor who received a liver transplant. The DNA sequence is TGTGCTAGTGGTTTCTGGGTCCGATTCGATGAGCAGTTCTTC. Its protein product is CASGFWVRFDEQFF.